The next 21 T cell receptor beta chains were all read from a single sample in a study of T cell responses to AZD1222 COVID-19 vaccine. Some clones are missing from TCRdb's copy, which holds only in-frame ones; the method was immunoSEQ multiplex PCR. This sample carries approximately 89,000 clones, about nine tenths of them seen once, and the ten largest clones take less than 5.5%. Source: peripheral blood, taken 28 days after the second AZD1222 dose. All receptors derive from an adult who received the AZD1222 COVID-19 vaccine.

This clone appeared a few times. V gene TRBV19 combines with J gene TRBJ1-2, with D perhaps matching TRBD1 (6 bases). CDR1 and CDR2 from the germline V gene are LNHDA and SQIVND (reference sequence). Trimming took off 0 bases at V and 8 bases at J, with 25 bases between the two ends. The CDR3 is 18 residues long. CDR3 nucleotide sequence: TGTGCCAGTAGTATAGATCTCACAACAGGGCAGGGGAGAGGAGGCTACACCTTC. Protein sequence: CASSIDLTTGQGRGGYTF.

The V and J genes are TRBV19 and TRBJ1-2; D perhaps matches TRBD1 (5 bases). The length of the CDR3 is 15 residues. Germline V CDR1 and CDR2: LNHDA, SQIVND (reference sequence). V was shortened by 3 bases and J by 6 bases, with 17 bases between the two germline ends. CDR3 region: CASSMPLRVVDGYTF. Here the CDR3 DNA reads TGTGCCAGTAGTATGCCGCTCAGGGTAGTAGATGGCTACACCTTC.

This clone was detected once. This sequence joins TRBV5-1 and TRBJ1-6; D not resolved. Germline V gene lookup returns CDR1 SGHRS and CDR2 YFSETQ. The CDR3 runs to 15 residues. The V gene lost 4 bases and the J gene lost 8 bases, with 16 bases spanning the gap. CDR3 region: CASSEDFPPHSPLHF. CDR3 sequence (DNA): TGCGCCAGCAGCGAGGACTTTCCCCCACATTCACCCCTCCACTTT.

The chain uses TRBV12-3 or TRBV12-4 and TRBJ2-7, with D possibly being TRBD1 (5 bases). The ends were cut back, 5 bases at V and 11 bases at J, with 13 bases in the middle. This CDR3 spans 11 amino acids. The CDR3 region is CASSAGYREYF. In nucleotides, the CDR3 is TGTGCCAGCAGTGCAGGGTATCGGGAGTACTTC.

The CDR3 here is CATSKGRPPNEKLFF. The CDR3, as DNA: TGTGCCACCAGCAAAGGGAGGCCCCCTAATGAAAAACTGTTTTTT. This sequence joins TRBV15 and TRBJ1-4; no clear D. CDR1 is LNHNV and CDR2 is YYDKDF in the germline V gene (reference sequence). V was clipped by 4 bases and J by 3 bases, with 12 bases between them. This CDR3 has 15 residues.

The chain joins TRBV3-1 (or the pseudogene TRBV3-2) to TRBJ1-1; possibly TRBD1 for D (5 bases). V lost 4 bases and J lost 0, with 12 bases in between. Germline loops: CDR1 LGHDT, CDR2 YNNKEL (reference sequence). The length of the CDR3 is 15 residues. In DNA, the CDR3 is TGTGCCAGCAGCCCGCAGGGTCTCGTGAACACTGAAGCTTTCTTT. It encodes CASSPQGLVNTEAFF.

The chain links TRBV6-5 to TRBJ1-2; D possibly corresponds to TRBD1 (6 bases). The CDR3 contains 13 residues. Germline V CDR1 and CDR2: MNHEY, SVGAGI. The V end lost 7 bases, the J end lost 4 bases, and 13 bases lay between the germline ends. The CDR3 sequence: CASKETGTYGYTF. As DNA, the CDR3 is TGTGCCAGCAAAGAAACAGGGACCTATGGCTACACCTTC.

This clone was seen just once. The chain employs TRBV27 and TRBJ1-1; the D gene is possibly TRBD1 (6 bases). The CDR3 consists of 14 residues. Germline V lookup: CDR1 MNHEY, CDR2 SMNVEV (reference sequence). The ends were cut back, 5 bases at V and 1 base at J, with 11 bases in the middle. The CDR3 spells CASSRRTENTEAFF. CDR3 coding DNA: TGTGCCAGCAGTAGAAGGACAGAGAACACTGAAGCTTTCTTT.

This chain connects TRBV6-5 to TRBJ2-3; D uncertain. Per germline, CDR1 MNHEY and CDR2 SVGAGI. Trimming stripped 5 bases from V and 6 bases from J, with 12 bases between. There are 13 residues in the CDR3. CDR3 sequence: CASSRAFWDTQYF. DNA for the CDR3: TGTGCCAGCAGTAGGGCCTTCTGGGATACGCAGTATTTT.

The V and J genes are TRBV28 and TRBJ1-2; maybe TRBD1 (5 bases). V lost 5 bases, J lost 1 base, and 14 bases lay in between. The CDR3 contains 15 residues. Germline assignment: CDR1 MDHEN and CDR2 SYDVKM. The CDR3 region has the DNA TGTGCCAGCAGTACCTTCCAGGGACTTAACTATGGCTACACCTTC. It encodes CASSTFQGLNYGYTF.

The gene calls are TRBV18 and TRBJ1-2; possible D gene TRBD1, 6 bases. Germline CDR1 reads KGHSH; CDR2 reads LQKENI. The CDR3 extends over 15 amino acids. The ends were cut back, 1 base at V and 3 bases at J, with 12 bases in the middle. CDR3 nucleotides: TGTGCCAGCTCACCACGGGTGACAGGAGACTATGGCTACACCTTC. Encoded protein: CASSPRVTGDYGYTF.

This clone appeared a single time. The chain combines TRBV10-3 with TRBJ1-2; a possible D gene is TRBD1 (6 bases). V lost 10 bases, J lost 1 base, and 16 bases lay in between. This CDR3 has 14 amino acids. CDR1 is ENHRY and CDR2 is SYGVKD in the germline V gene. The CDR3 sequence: CATQPGHINYGYTF. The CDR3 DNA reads TGTGCCACCCAACCGGGACACATTAACTATGGCTACACCTTC.

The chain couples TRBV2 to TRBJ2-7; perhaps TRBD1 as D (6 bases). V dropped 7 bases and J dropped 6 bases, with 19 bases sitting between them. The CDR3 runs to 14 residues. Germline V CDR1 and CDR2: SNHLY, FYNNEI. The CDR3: CASTRDTQRGEQYF. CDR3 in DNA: TGTGCCAGCACCAGGGACACGCAACGGGGCGAGCAGTACTTC.

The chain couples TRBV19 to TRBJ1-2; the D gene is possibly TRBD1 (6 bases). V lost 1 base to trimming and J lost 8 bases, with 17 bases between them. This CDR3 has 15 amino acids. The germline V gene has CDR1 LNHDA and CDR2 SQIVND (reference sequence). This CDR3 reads CASSIGAGTPSGYTF. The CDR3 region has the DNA TGTGCCAGTAGTATAGGGGCCGGGACACCATCGGGCTACACCTTC.

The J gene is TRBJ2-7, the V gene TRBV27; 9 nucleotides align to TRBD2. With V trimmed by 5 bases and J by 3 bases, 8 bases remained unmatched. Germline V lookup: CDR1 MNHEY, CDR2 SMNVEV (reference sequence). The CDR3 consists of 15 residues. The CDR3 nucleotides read TGTGCCAGCAGTCCCCAAAAGCGGGGGGACTACGAGCAGTACTTC. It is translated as CASSPQKRGDYEQYF.

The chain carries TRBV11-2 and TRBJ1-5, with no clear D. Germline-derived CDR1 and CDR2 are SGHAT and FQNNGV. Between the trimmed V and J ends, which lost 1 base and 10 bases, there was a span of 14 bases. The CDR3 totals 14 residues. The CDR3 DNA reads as TGTGCCAGCAGCTTAGCCGGCGGCGAAGGACCCCAGCATTTT. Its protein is CASSLAGGEGPQHF.

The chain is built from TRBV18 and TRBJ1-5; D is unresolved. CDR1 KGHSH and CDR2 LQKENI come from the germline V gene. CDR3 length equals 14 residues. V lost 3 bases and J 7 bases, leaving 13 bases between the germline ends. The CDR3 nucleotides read TGTGCCAGCTCACCCGGCCAATCGGCACAGCCCCAGCATTTT. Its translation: CASSPGQSAQPQHF.

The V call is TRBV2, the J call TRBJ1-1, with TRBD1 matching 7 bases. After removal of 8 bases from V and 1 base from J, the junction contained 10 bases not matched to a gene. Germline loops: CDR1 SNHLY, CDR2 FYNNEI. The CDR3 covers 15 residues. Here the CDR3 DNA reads TGTGCCAGCGGGTACAGGGGAAGGGGGAACACTGAAGCTTTCTTT. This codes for CASGYRGRGNTEAFF.

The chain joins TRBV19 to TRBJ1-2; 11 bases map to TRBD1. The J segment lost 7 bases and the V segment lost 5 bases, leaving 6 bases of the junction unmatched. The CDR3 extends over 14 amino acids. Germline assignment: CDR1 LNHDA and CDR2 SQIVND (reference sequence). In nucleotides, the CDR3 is TGTGCCAGTAGTGGACAGGGGGCTGTCGGTGGCTACACCTTC. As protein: CASSGQGAVGGYTF.

The CDR3 protein is CASSSSPNSYNEQFF. CDR3 DNA: TGTGCCAGCAGCTCATCCCCTAACTCCTACAATGAGCAGTTCTTC. The chain combines TRBV5-5 with TRBJ2-1; D is ambiguous. From germline, CDR1 is SGHKS and CDR2 YYEKEE (reference sequence). V was pared by 3 bases and J by 0 bases, with 10 bases between. The CDR3 extends over 15 amino acids.

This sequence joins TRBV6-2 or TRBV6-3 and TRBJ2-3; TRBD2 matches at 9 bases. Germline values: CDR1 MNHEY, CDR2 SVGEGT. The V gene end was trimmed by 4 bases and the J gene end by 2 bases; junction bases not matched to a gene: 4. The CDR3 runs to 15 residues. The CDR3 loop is CASSLPSGDTDTQYF. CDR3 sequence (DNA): TGTGCCAGCAGTTTGCCTAGCGGGGACACAGATACGCAGTATTTT.